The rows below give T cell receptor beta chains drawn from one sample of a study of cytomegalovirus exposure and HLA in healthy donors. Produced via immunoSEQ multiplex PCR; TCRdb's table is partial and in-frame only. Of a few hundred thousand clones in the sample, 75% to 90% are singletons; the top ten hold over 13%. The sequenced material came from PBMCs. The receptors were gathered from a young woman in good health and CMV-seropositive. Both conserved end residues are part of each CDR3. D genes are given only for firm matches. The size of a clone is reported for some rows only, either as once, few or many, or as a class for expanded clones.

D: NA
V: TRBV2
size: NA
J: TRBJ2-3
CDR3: CASTTPLLDTQYF
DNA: TGTGCCAGCACCACCCCGCTCCTGGATACGCAGTATTTT

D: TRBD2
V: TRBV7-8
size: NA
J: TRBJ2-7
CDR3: CASSLFSSGNNEQYF
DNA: TGTGCCAGCAGCTTATTCTCTAGCGGGAACAACGAGCAGTACTTC

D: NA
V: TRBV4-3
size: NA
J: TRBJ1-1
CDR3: CASSLRYRVNTEAFF
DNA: TGCGCCAGCAGCCTAAGATACAGGGTGAACACTGAAGCTTTCTTT

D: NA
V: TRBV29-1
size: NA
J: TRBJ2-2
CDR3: CSAQGWFTGELFF
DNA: TGCAGCGCCCAAGGGTGGTTCACCGGGGAGCTGTTTTTT

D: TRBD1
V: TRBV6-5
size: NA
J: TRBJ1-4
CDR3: CASSATGGHEKLFF
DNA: TGTGCCAGCAGTGCGACAGGGGGGCATGAAAAACTGTTTTTT

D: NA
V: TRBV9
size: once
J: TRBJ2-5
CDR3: CASSVAGGETQYF
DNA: TGTGCCAGCAGCGTAGCGGGTGGGGAGACCCAGTACTTC

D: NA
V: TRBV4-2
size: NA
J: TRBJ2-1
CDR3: CASSPVYRSSYNEQFF
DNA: TGTGCCAGCAGCCCGGTATACAGGAGCTCCTACAATGAGCAGTTCTTC

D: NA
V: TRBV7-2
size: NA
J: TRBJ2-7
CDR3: CASSLGRQFPLEQYF
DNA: TGTGCCAGCAGCTTAGGGAGGCAGTTCCCCCTTGAGCAGTACTTC

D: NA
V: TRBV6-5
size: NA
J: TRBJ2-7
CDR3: CASSYARDSYEQYF
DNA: TGTGCCAGCAGTTATGCAAGGGATTCCTACGAGCAGTACTTC

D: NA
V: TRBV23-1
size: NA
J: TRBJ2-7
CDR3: CASSQPKGREYF
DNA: TGCGCCAGCAGTCAGCCCAAAGGGCGTGAGTACTTC

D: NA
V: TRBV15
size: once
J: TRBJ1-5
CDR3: CATSRVQGALPQHF
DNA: TGTGCCACCAGCAGAGTTCAAGGGGCACTGCCCCAGCATTTT

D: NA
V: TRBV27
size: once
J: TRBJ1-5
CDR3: CASSLWGDSNQPQHF
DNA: TGTGCCAGCAGTTTATGGGGTGATAGCAATCAGCCCCAGCATTTT

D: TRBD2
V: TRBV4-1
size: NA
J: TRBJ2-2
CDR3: CASSQRTSGSGELFF
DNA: TGCGCCAGCAGCCAACGGACTAGCGGGAGCGGGGAGCTGTTTTTT

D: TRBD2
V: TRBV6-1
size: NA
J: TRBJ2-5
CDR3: CASSEVTSGSWETQYF
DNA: TGTGCCAGCAGTGAAGTGACTAGCGGGAGTTGGGAGACCCAGTACTTC

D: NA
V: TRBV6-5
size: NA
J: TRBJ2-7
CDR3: CASSYHNREPYEQYF
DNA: TGTGCCAGCAGTTACCATAACAGGGAACCCTACGAGCAGTACTTC

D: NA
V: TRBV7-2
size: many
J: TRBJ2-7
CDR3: CASSLPSSYEQYF
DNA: TGTGCCAGCAGCTTACCTAGTAGCTACGAGCAGTACTTC

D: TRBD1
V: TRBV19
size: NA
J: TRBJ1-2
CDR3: CASSIKGQGGGGYTF
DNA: TGTGCCAGTAGTATTAAGGGACAGGGCGGTGGAGGCTACACCTTC

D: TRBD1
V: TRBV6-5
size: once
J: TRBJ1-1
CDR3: CASSYARTGGSEAFF
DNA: TGTGCCAGCAGTTACGCTCGGACAGGGGGATCTGAAGCTTTCTTT

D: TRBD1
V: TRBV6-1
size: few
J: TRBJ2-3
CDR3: CASSEGQGTDTQYF
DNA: TGTGCCAGCAGTGAGGGACAGGGGACAGATACGCAGTATTTT